This T cell receptor (beta chain) emerged from a study of T cell responses to AZD1222 COVID-19 vaccine. Overall study results and limits: Across the whole spike, CD4 TCRs peaked at regions 160-218 and 743-854. Sampled repertoires all dated from after the peak T cell response.

Comment on this clone: No antigen is known for it.

The CDR3 is made up of 15 amino acids. V was trimmed by 7 bases and J by 0 bases, leaving 16 bases between them. Germline V lookup: CDR1 SQVTM, CDR2 ANQGSEA. It was second doses at about 4 or about 12 weeks that were pooled. The table came from immunoSEQ multiplex PCR; TCRdb's copy has only in-frame clones and leaves some out. The sample shows tens of thousands of clones, roughly nine tenths of them seen only once. The sample in question was peripheral blood, obtained 28 days after the second AZD1222 dose. This clonotype was sampled from an adult who received the AZD1222 COVID-19 vaccine. This chain joins TRBV29-1 and TRBJ1-3; a weak D match, TRBD1 (5 bases). The DNA for the CDR3 is TGCAGCGCCACACATAGACAGAACTCTGGAAACACCATATATTTT. It translates to CSATHRQNSGNTIYF.